This entry is about one T cell receptor beta chain. Its specificity is not known. The data belong to a study of T cells expressing NK-cell markers. Study background: Among the eight sequenced donors, seven tested HCMV-seropositive and one tested seronegative.

No DNA is given; TCRdb re-called the 5' RACE reads and lists each CDR3 protein once. The sample has about 440,000 distinct CDR3 sequences. Germline lookup yields CDR1 LGHNA and CDR2 YSLEER. The CDR3 has 18 residues. Study results and caveats: As a fraction of CD8+ T cells, dominant NKG2C+ clonotypes reached roughly 1.0-7.0% in over 5 donors.

Sequencing was performed on blood T cells: a sorted CD56 or NKG2C T cell subset, CD4+ or CD8+ T cells, or bulk PBMC T cells (not recorded which). J is TRBJ1-2 and V is TRBV4-3; TCRdb proposes TRBD1, but this gene call is untestable without DNA. This clonotype was obtained from a woman aged 18 to 75 in good health. The CDR3 reads CASSQGIGAQGAAYGYTF.